This TCR beta chain was identified in a study of blood T cell repertoires in COVID-19. Method: immunoSEQ multiplex PCR; TCRdb's copy keeps in-frame clones and lacks some. The sample contains 150,000 to 250,000 clones, 94% of which appear only once. This CDR3 spans 15 amino acids. Germline V CDR1 and CDR2: MNHEY, SVGAGI. V was clipped by 2 bases and J by 2 bases; unmatched bases: 6. The chain joins TRBV6-5 to TRBJ2-7, with 7 bases that match TRBD2. Specimen: peripheral blood. This TCR came from a man in his thirties or forties with COVID-19, enrolled during active disease. The CDR3 protein is CASSYIWGGAYEQYF. As DNA, the CDR3 is TGTGCCAGCAGTTACATTTGGGGGGGAGCCTACGAGCAGTACTTC.